This entry lists 9 T cell receptor beta chains sequenced from one sample in a study of control samples from healthy donors and cancer patients. Only in-frame clones appear in the TCRdb table, and some are missing; sequencing was by immunoSEQ multiplex PCR. The table lists some 130,000 clones, about 90% of them singletons. The sequenced material came from blood. These receptors were collected from a woman between 50 and 59 years old in good health.

The genes are TRBV2 and TRBJ1-3, with D perhaps matching TRBD1 (5 bases). In germline, CDR1 is SNHLY, CDR2 FYNNEI. The CDR3 runs 14 residues. V was trimmed by 5 bases and J by 2 bases, leaving 10 bases between them. The CDR3 DNA reads TGTGCCAGCAGTACAGGTCTTCCTGGAAACACCATATATTTT. Translating it yields CASSTGLPGNTIYF. Variable domain in full (rest from reference TRBV2 and TRBJ1-3): EPEVTQTPSHQVTQMGQEVILRCVPISNHLYFYWYRQILGQKVEFLVSFYNNEISEKSEIFDDQFSVERPDGSNFTLKIRSTKLEDSAMYFCASSTGLPGNTIYFGEGSWLTVV.

The chain recombines TRBV10-2 with TRBJ1-2; no firm D call. The CDR3 has 13 amino acids. The germline V gene has CDR1 WSHSY and CDR2 SAAADI. The V gene lost 4 bases and the J gene lost 3 bases, with 9 bases spanning the gap. CDR3 residues: CASSVGRHYGYTF. In DNA, the CDR3 is TGCGCCAGCAGTGTTGGGAGACACTATGGCTACACCTTC.

The chain links TRBV28 to TRBJ2-3; the D is unclear. V lost 5 bases to trimming and J lost 6 bases, with 12 bases between them. Per germline, CDR1 MDHEN and CDR2 SYDVKM. The CDR3 length is 13 residues. For the CDR3, the DNA is TGTGCCAGCAGTCCCCCACCGGCGGATACGCAGTATTTT. Protein: CASSPPPADTQYF.

The chain combines TRBV27 with TRBJ1-4; perhaps TRBD1 as D (6 bases). The V and J ends lost 0 bases and 9 bases respectively, with 17 bases between them. CDR3 length equals 16 residues. The germline V gene has CDR1 MNHEY and CDR2 SMNVEV (reference sequence). CDR3 residues: CASSLSVRTGSQKLFF. CDR3 sequence (DNA): TGTGCCAGCAGTTTATCGGTCAGAACAGGGAGTCAAAAACTGTTTTTT.

The rearrangement joins TRBV11-2 to TRBJ2-2; TRBD1 agrees at 8 bases. J gave up 7 bases and V 3 bases, and 10 bases lay outside the gene matches. This CDR3 contains 16 residues. Looked up from germline, CDR1 is SGHAT and CDR2 is FQNNGV. The CDR3 sequence is CASSFGQGNRGGELFF. The CDR3 nucleotides read TGTGCCAGCAGCTTTGGACAGGGCAACAGGGGCGGGGAGCTGTTTTTT.

The chain combines TRBV10-3 with TRBJ2-2; 7 positions match TRBD1. Germline assignment: CDR1 ENHRY and CDR2 SYGVKD. The CDR3 has 14 residues. With 10 bases clipped from V and 1 base from J, the junction kept 6 bases outside the gene matches. This CDR3 reads CANRQGLNTGELFF. CDR3 nucleotide sequence: TGTGCCAACAGACAGGGTCTGAACACCGGGGAGCTGTTTTTT.

This chain joins TRBV27 and TRBJ1-2; D unresolved. Per the germline V gene, CDR1 is MNHEY and CDR2 is SMNVEV (reference sequence). V was trimmed by 3 bases and J by 4 bases, leaving 15 bases between them. CDR3 length: 15 amino acids. CDR3 coding DNA: TGTGCCAGCAGTTTGTCCCGGACTTCAACCTATGGCTACACCTTC. The encoded protein is CASSLSRTSTYGYTF.

CDR3: CASSTQLGAVDTIYF. CDR3 sequence (DNA): TGTGCCAGTAGTACCCAACTGGGGGCGGTGGACACCATATATTTT. V usage is TRBV19 and J usage is TRBJ1-3, with a weak D call TRBD1 (6 bases). V lost 4 bases and J lost 8, with 18 bases in between. Germline V CDR1 and CDR2: LNHDA, SQIVND (reference sequence). This CDR3 has 15 amino acids.

The chain employs TRBV2 and TRBJ2-1, with TRBD2 identical over 7 bases. Germline CDR1 is SNHLY and CDR2 is FYNNEI. Trimming removed 7 bases from V and 8 bases from J; junction bases left unmatched: 8. The CDR3 length is 13 residues. CDR3 bases: TGTGCCAGCAACGGGGACTACGAAGATGAGCAGTTCTTC. Translated, it gives CASNGDYEDEQFF.